Presented here are 8 T cell receptor beta chains from one specimen sequenced in a study of control samples from healthy donors and cancer patients. Some clones are missing from TCRdb's copy, which holds only in-frame ones; the method was immunoSEQ multiplex PCR. Of some 120,000 clones listed, more than 85% were seen once; the top ten hold roughly 8.7%. Sequenced input: blood. All receptors derive from a man between 18 and 29 years old in good health.

The chain has TRBV7-7 and TRBJ2-7; D tentatively reads TRBD1 or TRBD2 (5 bases each). The CDR3 contains 15 residues. Germline V gene lookup returns CDR1 SSHAT and CDR2 FNYEAQ (reference sequence). Trimming took off 5 bases at V and 3 bases at J, with 17 bases between the two ends. CDR3 region: CASSQLDGGGYEQYF. DNA for the CDR3: TGTGCCAGCAGCCAACTAGATGGTGGGGGCTACGAGCAGTACTTC.

The chain carries TRBV20-1 and TRBJ2-3, with D uncertain. This CDR3 spans 11 amino acids. Germline V lookup: CDR1 DFQATT, CDR2 SNEGSKA (reference sequence). Trimming cost V 6 bases and J 4 bases, with 8 bases left between them. The CDR3 sequence is CSAKSPDTQYF. Here the CDR3 DNA reads TGCAGTGCGAAGAGTCCAGATACGCAGTATTTT.

This clone turned up a few times. The genes are TRBV6-2 or TRBV6-3 and TRBJ1-5, with D possibly TRBD1 on 6 matching bases. Trimming removed 2 bases at V and 4 bases at J, with 12 bases between. Germline CDR1 reads MNHEY; CDR2 reads SVGEGT. The CDR3 is 15 residues long. The CDR3 DNA reads as TGTGCCAGCAGTTACGTCGGACAGCCTAATCAGCCCCAGCATTTT. It is translated as CASSYVGQPNQPQHF.

This sequence joins TRBV29-1 and TRBJ2-1; D is perhaps TRBD2 (6 bases). V lost 5 bases, J lost 10 bases, and 12 bases lay in between. There are 11 residues in the CDR3. CDR1 and CDR2 (germline): SQVTM, ANQGSEA. The CDR3 is CSVRPGLEQFF. CDR3 in DNA: TGCAGCGTTCGTCCGGGACTCGAGCAGTTCTTC.

The J gene is TRBJ2-7, the V gene TRBV4-2; 7 bases are a match to TRBD1. J gave up 7 bases and V 0 bases, and 12 bases lay outside the gene matches. This CDR3 region has 16 residues. Germline CDR1 is LGHNA and CDR2 is YNFKEQ. Written as DNA, the CDR3 is TGTGCCAGCAGCCAAGATCCGGGACAGCGGACGGGGGAGCAGTACTTC. Its protein product is CASSQDPGQRTGEQYF.

V usage is TRBV24-1 and J usage is TRBJ2-2, with D possibly matching TRBD1 (6 bases). Between the trimmed V and J ends, which lost 4 bases and 3 bases, there was a span of 11 bases. CDR3 length: 15 residues. Germline assignment: CDR1 KGHDR and CDR2 SFDVKD. The CDR3, as DNA: TGTGCCACCAGTGACGGGACACCTCACACCGGGGAGCTGTTTTTT. Residues: CATSDGTPHTGELFF.

V gene TRBV6-5 combines with J gene TRBJ2-1; D remains unclear. Per germline, CDR1 MNHEY and CDR2 SVGAGI. This CDR3 has 14 amino acids. Trimming left V 8 bases short and J 9 bases short, with 20 bases between. The chain's CDR3 is CASQLAWRNGEQFF. In DNA form, the CDR3 reads TGTGCCAGCCAACTTGCCTGGAGAAACGGTGAGCAGTTCTTC.

The chain is built from TRBV14 and TRBJ2-1; weak D call: TRBD2 (7 bases). The V gene lost 0 bases and the J gene lost 4 bases, with 13 bases spanning the gap. Looked up from germline, CDR1 is SGHDN and CDR2 is FVKESK. The CDR3 extends over 16 amino acids. Here the CDR3 reads CASSQDWRGGYNEQFF. For the CDR3, the DNA is TGTGCCAGCAGCCAAGACTGGAGGGGGGGGTACAATGAGCAGTTCTTC.